This TCR beta chain was sequenced during a study of cytomegalovirus exposure and HLA in healthy donors. This cohort consisted of healthy bone marrow donors. The CDR3 has 14 residues. Germline CDR1 SGHTA, CDR2 FQGNSA. V lost 3 bases and J lost 3; bases outside the gene matches: 2. Primers: 60 Vbeta forward and 13 Jbeta reverse. Original methodology: Unique TCR beta chains totaled roughly 81 million in a later count, with 8.5 million to 12 million of them shared. Sequencing was performed with immunoSEQ multiplex PCR; in TCRdb, only in-frame clones are kept and a portion is missing. V, J and clone size are those of that table, while D and trimming were read from the DNA. The sample lists 90,000 to 95,000 clones, 65% to 85% occurring once. Study findings and constraints: Later work showed greater clonal expansion in HLA-associated TCR beta chains than in equally common others. Altogether, 150 or so TCR beta chains were recorded as cytomegalovirus-associated.

For this clone: Its antigen is unknown.

The chain joins TRBV7-2 to TRBJ2-7, with 10 positions matching TRBD2. Sample: PBMCs. The clonotype originates from a girl aged 2-10 years in good health and CMV-seropositive. CDR3 DNA sequence: TGTGCCAGCAGCTTGGCTAGCGGGAGCTACGAGCAGTACTTC. Encoded protein: CASSLASGSYEQYF.